Below are 24 T cell receptor beta chains sequenced from a single sample in a study of Ad26.COV2.S vaccination and SARS-CoV-2 variants. Treatment meaning: about 20 received Ad26.COV2.S at low or high dose, single or two shots; 5 received placebo; per-sample allocation not given. Sampling took place 63 days after the first vaccine or placebo injection. Libraries were prepared by immunoSEQ multiplex PCR; TCRdb keeps only in-frame clonotypes and omits some of them. This table holds some 340,000 clones, around 85% found once. The sequences come from peripheral blood, collected in a trial of Ad26.COV2.S vaccine versus placebo. The receptors were gathered from a person between 18 and 60 years old who received the Ad26.COV2.S COVID-19 vaccine or a placebo.

This rearrangement joins TRBV19 to TRBJ2-7; tentatively, D is TRBD1 (5 bases). The CDR3 spans 14 residues. V lost 1 base to trimming and J lost 2 bases, with 9 bases between them. Germline-derived CDR1 and CDR2 are LNHDA and SQIVND (reference sequence). The CDR3 protein is CASSIGDRAYEQYF. Here the CDR3 DNA reads TGTGCCAGTAGTATAGGTGACAGAGCCTACGAGCAGTACTTC.

This clone was counted a single time. Other DNA variants within this sample encode the same CDR3. The gene calls are TRBV7-9 and TRBJ2-1; 9 bases agree with TRBD2. There are 15 residues in the CDR3. CDR1 and CDR2 from the germline V gene are SEHNR and FQNEAQ (reference sequence). V lost 1 base, J lost 6 bases, and 4 bases stayed unmatched. The CDR3 loop reads CASSLGAGGPNEQFF. CDR3 nucleotides: TGTGCCAGCAGCTTAGGAGCGGGGGGTCCCAATGAGCAGTTCTTC.

This clone occurred once. The chain carries TRBV18 and TRBJ2-3; the D is unclear. The germline V gene has CDR1 KGHSH and CDR2 LQKENI. The ends were cut back, 2 bases at V and 4 bases at J, with 16 bases in the middle. This CDR3 contains 16 residues. The CDR3 is CASSPGPYDGADTQYF. The DNA for the CDR3 is TGTGCCAGCTCACCAGGGCCATACGATGGGGCAGATACGCAGTATTTT.

The V gene is TRBV28, the J gene TRBJ1-6; no reliable D call. CDR1 is MDHEN, CDR2 SYDVKM, per germline. V lost 3 bases, J lost 10 bases, and 13 bases lay in between. This CDR3 region has 14 residues. The DNA for the CDR3 is TGTGCCAGCAGTTTGCAAGGTGGTTACTCACCCCTCCACTTT. Translation gives CASSLQGGYSPLHF.

The chain combines TRBV21-1 with TRBJ2-5; the listed D gene, TRBD1, was not tested against the DNA. TRBV21-1 is given as a pseudogene. The CDR3 covers 15 residues. DNA for the CDR3: TGTGCCAGCAGCAGCCCGGGACAGGGCCAAGAGACCCAGTACTTC. Encoded protein: CASSSPGQGQETQYF.

This clone was counted a few times. V and J are TRBV5-1 and TRBJ1-2, with TRBD1 matching over 9 bases. Trimming cost V 5 bases and J 4 bases; bases outside gene matches: 9. Germline-derived CDR1 and CDR2 are SGHRS and YFSETQ. This CDR3 is 15 amino acids long. DNA for the CDR3: TGCGCCAGCAGGAGGGACAGGGAGGACGGCTATGGCTACACCTTC. Encoded protein: CASRRDREDGYGYTF.

The CDR3 coding sequence is TGCGCCAGCAGCTTGGACGGGACAGGGACGATTAATTCACCCCTCCACTTT. The encoded protein is CASSLDGTGTINSPLHF. This chain joins TRBV5-1 and TRBJ1-6, with TRBD1 identical over 9 bases. This CDR3 spans 17 amino acids. J lost 6 bases, V lost 0 bases, and 7 bases had no gene match. CDR1 is SGHRS, CDR2 YFSETQ, per germline.

V and J are TRBV7-9 and TRBJ1-1; D is undetermined. CDR1 is SEHNR and CDR2 is FQNEAQ in the germline V gene (reference sequence). V lost 0 bases, J lost 0 bases, and 5 bases lay in between. The CDR3 extends over 14 amino acids. The DNA of the CDR3 is TGTGCCAGCAGCTTAGCCCCAATGAACACTGAAGCTTTCTTT. Translated: CASSLAPMNTEAFF.

Concerning this clone itself: This specimen includes other DNA sequences encoding the same CDR3. This chain uses TRBV4-1 with TRBJ2-3; TRBD1 is a possible D gene (6 bases). Between the trimmed V and J ends, which lost 0 bases and 1 base, there was a span of 14 bases. CDR1 is MGHRA, CDR2 YSYEKL, per germline. CDR3 size: 17 residues. The CDR3 protein is CASSQDRGSFGTDTQYF. Here the CDR3 DNA reads TGCGCCAGCAGCCAAGACAGGGGCTCATTTGGCACAGATACGCAGTATTTT.

The chain links TRBV5-5 to TRBJ2-5, with unresolved D. V dropped 0 bases and J dropped 3 bases, with 6 bases sitting between them. This CDR3 is built from 13 residues. Per germline, CDR1 SGHKS and CDR2 YYEKEE (reference sequence). CDR3: CASSLVPKETQYF. DNA for the CDR3: TGTGCCAGCAGCTTGGTCCCTAAAGAGACCCAGTACTTC.

The CDR3, as DNA: TGTGCCAGCAGCTTAGGGCAGGTTACCTACGAGCAGTACTTC. It codes for CASSLGQVTYEQYF. The V and J genes are TRBV7-9 and TRBJ2-7; D uncertain. Germline V gene sequence: CDR1 SEHNR, CDR2 FQNEAQ (reference sequence). The CDR3 is 14 residues long. Trimming pared 1 base from V and 2 bases from J, leaving 9 bases between.

This sequence joins TRBV3-1 (or the pseudogene TRBV3-2) and TRBJ1-3; TRBD1 matches 7 bases. The CDR3 runs to 15 residues. The V gene end was trimmed by 4 bases and the J gene end by 0 bases; junction bases not matched to a gene: 3. Germline V CDR1 and CDR2: LGHDT, YNNKEL (reference sequence). CDR3 in amino acids: CASSRQGPSGNTIYF. The CDR3 DNA follows: TGTGCCAGCAGCCGACAGGGTCCCTCTGGAAACACCATATATTTT.

J is TRBJ1-2 and V is TRBV7-2; 7 bases map to TRBD1. The J segment lost 6 bases and the V segment lost 1 base, leaving 2 bases of the junction unmatched. CDR3 length: 13 residues. Per germline, CDR1 SGHTA and CDR2 FQGNSA. The CDR3 DNA is TGTGCCAGCAGCTTAGTACAGGGGAATGGCTACACCTTC. Its protein is CASSLVQGNGYTF. The full variable domain, with the rest looked up from reference TRBV7-2 and TRBJ1-2, is GAGVSQSPSNKVTEKGKDVELRCDPISGHTALYWYRQSLGQGLEFLIYFQGNSAPDKSGLPSDRFSAERTGGSVSTLTIQRTQQEDSAVYLCASSLVQGNGYTFGSGTRLTVV.

The rearrangement links TRBV7-9 to TRBJ2-2; maybe TRBD2 (5 bases). Per the germline V gene, CDR1 is SEHNR and CDR2 is FQNEAQ (reference sequence). With 5 bases removed from V and 6 bases from J, the gap between germline ends came to 13 bases. The CDR3 is 14 residues long. CDR3 nucleotides: TGTGCCAGCAGCCTACCGGCCGGGGCCGGGGAGCTGTTTTTT. This translates into CASSLPAGAGELFF.

The chain uses TRBV9 and TRBJ1-2; no clear D gene. V gave up 5 bases and J gave up 6 bases, with 14 bases separating them. Germline V gives CDR1 SGDLS, CDR2 YYNGEE. CDR3 length equals 13 residues. The CDR3 sequence is CASREEDADGYTF. For the CDR3, the DNA is TGTGCCAGCAGGGAAGAGGACGCCGATGGCTACACCTTC.

This rearrangement joins TRBV18 to TRBJ1-6; a possible D gene is TRBD1 (6 bases). CDR1 and CDR2 from the germline V gene are KGHSH and LQKENI. V lost 4 bases and J lost 10, with 14 bases in between. This CDR3 comprises 14 residues. CDR3 sequence: CASSLGQYLSPLHF. The DNA for the CDR3 is TGTGCCAGCTCACTAGGACAGTATTTATCACCCCTCCACTTT.

V gene TRBV5-1 combines with J gene TRBJ2-1, with 11 bases aligning to TRBD2. The germline CDR1 and CDR2 sequences are SGHRS and YFSETQ. The J segment lost 5 bases and the V segment lost 8 bases, leaving 9 bases of the junction unmatched. This CDR3 is built from 15 residues. The CDR3 DNA reads as TGCGCCAGTAAGGCATCTAGCGGGGGGCACAATGAGCAGTTCTTC. This translates into CASKASSGGHNEQFF.

This clone was seen only once. V is TRBV5-1 and J is TRBJ2-2; D remains unclear. The germline V gene encodes CDR1 SGHRS and CDR2 YFSETQ. The CDR3 sequence is 14 residues long. Between the trimmed V and J ends, which lost 2 bases and 5 bases, there was a span of 10 bases. DNA for the CDR3: TGCGCCAGCAGCTTCTTAGGGTTGACCGGGGAGCTGTTTTTT. It translates to CASSFLGLTGELFF.

J is TRBJ2-3 and V is TRBV5-4, with D maybe TRBD2 (6 bases). Trimming took off 3 bases at V and 5 bases at J, with 13 bases between the two ends. There are 14 residues in the CDR3. Germline CDR1 and CDR2: SGHNT and YYREEE (reference sequence). CDR3 bases: TGTGCCAGCAGCTCGATGTCTAGCGTAGATACGCAGTATTTT. Translating gives CASSSMSSVDTQYF.

V is TRBV5-1 and J is TRBJ2-6; D is perhaps TRBD1 (5 bases). Trimming took off 5 bases at V and 0 bases at J, with 6 bases between the two ends. The CDR3 spans 14 residues. From germline, CDR1 is SGHRS and CDR2 YFSETQ. The CDR3 DNA sequence: TGCGCCAGCAGTGACAGCTCTGGGGCCAACGTCCTGACTTTC. This gives the protein CASSDSSGANVLTF.

CDR3 sequence reads: CASSRGQYEQYF. DNA of the CDR3: TGTGCCAGCAGCCGCGGACAGTACGAGCAGTACTTC. V gene TRBV2 combines with J gene TRBJ2-7; D is perhaps TRBD1 (6 bases). V lost 6 bases, J lost 4 bases, and 10 bases lay in between. Germline V gene data show CDR1 as SNHLY and CDR2 as FYNNEI. CDR3 length equals 12 residues.

This chain uses TRBV19 with TRBJ2-3; D remains unclear. V lost 1 base and J lost 2, with 10 bases in between. The CDR3 has 15 residues. CDR1 is LNHDA, CDR2 SQIVND, per germline (reference sequence). DNA of the CDR3: TGTGCCAGTAGTATAGCTGGGCGATACACAGATACGCAGTATTTT. Amino acid sequence: CASSIAGRYTDTQYF.

This clone has just one count. The rearrangement links TRBV19 to TRBJ1-4; D gene ambiguous. From germline, CDR1 is LNHDA and CDR2 SQIVND (reference sequence). The CDR3 consists of 14 residues. V lost 5 bases to trimming and J lost 4 bases, with 11 bases between them. The CDR3 sequence is CASSDLGYNEKLFF. CDR3 DNA sequence: TGTGCCAGTAGTGACCTGGGGTATAATGAAAAACTGTTTTTT.

The CDR3 region is CASSARQGWATGELFF. In DNA, the CDR3 is TGTGCCAGCAGCGCTCGACAGGGATGGGCGACCGGGGAGCTGTTTTTT. This chain links TRBV7-8 with TRBJ2-2; 7 nucleotides line up with TRBD1. The CDR3 has 16 amino acids. The germline gives CDR1 SGHVS, CDR2 FQNEAQ. V dropped 5 bases and J dropped 5; count of bases not matched to a gene: 11.